Described below is a single T cell receptor beta chain sequence and its context. The source of the sample is a study of blood T cell repertoires in COVID-19. TCRdb's table, derived via immunoSEQ multiplex PCR, lists solely in-frame clones and lacks some. The sample consists of roughly 130,000 clones, 75% to 90% of them appearing once. Trimming shortened V by 3 bases and J by 8 bases, and 14 bases separated the two germline ends. CDR1 is SGHTA and CDR2 is FQGNSA in the germline V gene. This CDR3 is built from 14 residues. The sequence was obtained from a woman in her fifties or sixties who had recovered from COVID-19. The gene calls are TRBV7-2 and TRBJ2-1, with a tentative D call TRBD2 (5 bases). Input material: PBMCs or T cells enriched from blood (not recorded which). CDR3 in DNA: TGTGCCAGCAGCTTGGTCCTCACTAGGGATGAGCAGTTCTTC. It is translated as CASSLVLTRDEQFF.